This T cell receptor (beta chain) was identified in a study of EBV T-cell therapy then PD-1 blockade in nasopharyngeal carcinoma. As regards this clone: Its antigen is still unknown.

Treatment given: AdE1-LMPpoly-expanded autologous EBV-specific T-cell therapy followed by anti-PD-1 nivolumab. The CDR3 runs to 15 residues. Germline-derived CDR1 and CDR2 are GTSNPN and SVGIG (reference sequence). Trimming stripped 0 bases from V and 4 bases from J, with 12 bases between. Some clones are missing from TCRdb's copy, which holds only in-frame ones; the method was immunoSEQ multiplex PCR. The sample has around 19,000 clones; 65% to 85% are singletons. The chain is built from TRBV30 and TRBJ2-2; D is undetermined. This TCR was recovered from a man aged 35 to 55 with nasopharyngeal carcinoma. Sequencing was performed on CD8+ T cells from blood, taken at day 0 from a patient whose treatment included autologous EBV-specific T cells and nivolumab. In DNA, the CDR3 is TGTGCCTGGAGTGTACGATGGCAGACCACCGGGGAGCTGTTTTTT. Encoded protein: CAWSVRWQTTGELFF.